A selection of T cell receptor beta chains follows, all from one sample in a study of blood T cell repertoires in COVID-19. This table comes from immunoSEQ multiplex PCR, and its TCRdb copy is limited to in-frame clones, with some not included. The repertoire holds about 170,000 clones, with roughly 78% as singletons. The sample comprised PBMCs or T cells enriched from blood (not recorded which). These TCRs come from a woman in her seventies in a cohort exposed to, infected with or recovered from COVID-19 (not recorded which). The CDR3 runs from the conserved cysteine through the conserved F or W. Fields, in order: D gene, clone size, J gene, V gene, CDR3 protein, CDR3 DNA. The D gene is left open where the match is weak. Size is omitted from some rows. Given values are once, few, many or a class for expanded clones.

d_gene: TRBD1
abundance: NA
j_gene: TRBJ2-7
v_gene: TRBV10-3
CDR3aa: CAIKGQTGSHEQYF
CDR3nt: TGTGCCATCAAGGGACAGACAGGGTCCCACGAGCAGTACTTC

d_gene: TRBD1
abundance: NA
j_gene: TRBJ1-1
v_gene: TRBV18
CDR3aa: CASSPGQGGNTEAFF
CDR3nt: TGTGCCAGCTCACCGGGGCAGGGGGGAAACACTGAAGCTTTCTTT

d_gene: NA
abundance: NA
j_gene: TRBJ2-2
v_gene: TRBV7-8
CDR3aa: CASSGSRSTGELFF
CDR3nt: TGTGCCAGCAGCGGGTCGCGGAGCACCGGGGAGCTGTTTTTT

d_gene: NA
abundance: NA
j_gene: TRBJ2-7
v_gene: TRBV5-5
CDR3aa: CASSLVVGPRYEQYF
CDR3nt: TGTGCCAGCAGCTTGGTAGTTGGGCCCCGCTACGAGCAGTACTTC

d_gene: NA
abundance: NA
j_gene: TRBJ2-2
v_gene: TRBV28
CDR3aa: CASKTTGELFF
CDR3nt: TGTGCCAGCAAAACAACCGGGGAGCTGTTTTTT

d_gene: NA
abundance: NA
j_gene: TRBJ2-7
v_gene: TRBV6-5
CDR3aa: CASSYSLHSYEQYF
CDR3nt: TGTGCCAGCAGTTACTCTCTGCATAGTTACGAGCAGTACTTC

d_gene: TRBD1
abundance: NA
j_gene: TRBJ1-2
v_gene: TRBV28
CDR3aa: CASSLNRGLLGYGYTF
CDR3nt: TGTGCCAGCAGTTTGAACAGGGGGTTGCTTGGCTATGGCTACACCTTC

d_gene: NA
abundance: NA
j_gene: TRBJ1-1
v_gene: TRBV19
CDR3aa: CASRINRAEAFF
CDR3nt: TGTGCCAGTAGAATCAACAGGGCTGAAGCTTTCTTT

d_gene: TRBD1
abundance: NA
j_gene: TRBJ1-6
v_gene: TRBV28
CDR3aa: CASAPGQGDSPLHF
CDR3nt: TGTGCCAGCGCCCCGGGACAGGGGGATTCACCCCTCCACTTT

d_gene: NA
abundance: NA
j_gene: TRBJ2-2
v_gene: TRBV4-2
CDR3aa: CASSQDPQGGGELFF
CDR3nt: TGTGCCAGCAGCCAAGACCCCCAGGGAGGCGGGGAGCTGTTTTTT

d_gene: NA
abundance: once
j_gene: TRBJ1-2
v_gene: TRBV6-1
CDR3aa: CASSEVWGSANYGYTF
CDR3nt: TGTGCCAGCAGTGAAGTTTGGGGCAGTGCAAACTATGGCTACACCTTC

d_gene: TRBD2
abundance: NA
j_gene: TRBJ2-1
v_gene: TRBV5-1
CDR3aa: CASSRGLAGGAQYNEQFF
CDR3nt: TGCGCCAGCAGCCGGGGACTAGCGGGAGGCGCCCAATACAATGAGCAGTTCTTC

d_gene: NA
abundance: NA
j_gene: TRBJ1-2
v_gene: TRBV5-8
CDR3aa: CASSFDSSYGYTF
CDR3nt: TGTGCCAGCAGCTTCGACAGCTCTTATGGCTACACCTTC

d_gene: NA
abundance: NA
j_gene: TRBJ1-5
v_gene: TRBV7-2
CDR3aa: CASSLRGGNQPQHF
CDR3nt: TGTGCCAGCAGCTTACGAGGGGGAAATCAGCCCCAGCATTTT

d_gene: NA
abundance: NA
j_gene: TRBJ1-1
v_gene: TRBV7-6
CDR3aa: CASSLSQGTNTEAFF
CDR3nt: TGTGCCAGCAGCCTCTCACAGGGTACGAACACTGAAGCTTTCTTT

d_gene: NA
abundance: NA
j_gene: TRBJ1-5
v_gene: TRBV11-2
CDR3aa: CASSLGPGSNQPQHF
CDR3nt: TGTGCCAGCAGCTTAGGTCCGGGGTCGAATCAGCCCCAGCATTTT

d_gene: TRBD2
abundance: NA
j_gene: TRBJ2-7
v_gene: TRBV3-1/TRBV3-2
CDR3aa: CASSPQREGRYEQYF
CDR3nt: TGTGCCAGCAGCCCCCAGCGGGAGGGCCGTTACGAGCAGTACTTC

d_gene: NA
abundance: NA
j_gene: TRBJ1-1
v_gene: TRBV4-1
CDR3aa: CASSPRSGMATEAFF
CDR3nt: TGCGCCAGCAGCCCACGTAGCGGAATGGCCACTGAAGCTTTCTTT

d_gene: TRBD1
abundance: NA
j_gene: TRBJ2-7
v_gene: TRBV9
CDR3aa: CASSPGQGPTYEQYF
CDR3nt: TGTGCCAGCAGCCCCGGACAGGGACCCACCTACGAGCAGTACTTC

d_gene: TRBD1
abundance: NA
j_gene: TRBJ1-6
v_gene: TRBV5-6
CDR3aa: CASSWAPGQGLGNSPLHF
CDR3nt: TGTGCCAGCAGCTGGGCTCCCGGACAGGGTCTGGGTAATTCACCCCTCCACTTT

d_gene: TRBD2
abundance: many
j_gene: TRBJ2-7
v_gene: TRBV27
CDR3aa: CASRGRDSIREGAHEQYF
CDR3nt: TGTGCCAGCAGGGGACGGGATAGTATCAGGGAGGGAGCCCACGAGCAGTACTTC

d_gene: NA
abundance: once
j_gene: TRBJ2-1
v_gene: TRBV6-4
CDR3aa: CASSDGGGGKEQFF
CDR3nt: TGTGCCAGCAGTGACGGGGGCGGGGGTAAGGAGCAGTTCTTC

d_gene: TRBD1
abundance: NA
j_gene: TRBJ1-4
v_gene: TRBV5-1
CDR3aa: CASSLGQGNGKLFF
CDR3nt: TGCGCCAGCAGCTTGGGACAGGGGAATGGAAAACTGTTTTTT

d_gene: TRBD1
abundance: NA
j_gene: TRBJ1-1
v_gene: TRBV28
CDR3aa: CASSPPGGTEAFF
CDR3nt: TGTGCCAGCAGTCCCCCAGGGGGCACTGAAGCTTTCTTT

d_gene: TRBD1
abundance: NA
j_gene: TRBJ1-1
v_gene: TRBV6-5
CDR3aa: CASSVRGQRREAFF
CDR3nt: TGTGCCAGCAGCGTCAGGGGACAGCGCCGTGAAGCTTTCTTT

d_gene: NA
abundance: NA
j_gene: TRBJ1-1
v_gene: TRBV7-9
CDR3aa: CASSLEAGTEAFF
CDR3nt: TGTGCCAGCAGCTTAGAGGCAGGGACTGAAGCTTTCTTT

d_gene: NA
abundance: NA
j_gene: TRBJ2-1
v_gene: TRBV7-3
CDR3aa: CASSLAEPNEQFF
CDR3nt: TGTGCCAGCAGCTTAGCAGAACCTAATGAGCAGTTCTTC

d_gene: TRBD1
abundance: NA
j_gene: TRBJ2-7
v_gene: TRBV28
CDR3aa: CASSSTGGLYEQYF
CDR3nt: TGTGCCAGCAGTTCCACAGGGGGCCTGTACGAGCAGTACTTC

d_gene: NA
abundance: NA
j_gene: TRBJ2-1
v_gene: TRBV5-1
CDR3aa: CASSQRATYNEQFF
CDR3nt: TGCGCCAGCAGCCAGCGGGCTACCTACAATGAGCAGTTCTTC